This T cell receptor (beta chain) appears in the sequencing data of a study of early T cells in non-severe SARS-CoV-2 infection. The CDR3 sequence is 13 residues long. V lost 4 bases and J 2 bases, leaving 9 bases between the germline ends. The germline V gene has CDR1 DFQATT and CDR2 SNEGSKA (reference sequence). Individual cDNA molecules each received unique molecular identifiers attached to them. TCRdb ran MiXCR on the 5' RACE reads and lists one entry per CDR3 protein. The data show 88,000 or so distinct CDR3 sequences, with more than 12% seen just once and 4.5% to 7% held by the top ten. The sequence was obtained from an adult who was a healthcare worker with PCR-confirmed SARS-CoV-2 infection or an uninfected control (not recorded which). J is TRBJ1-3 and V is TRBV20-1; no definite D call. The sample taken for sequencing was whole blood. In nucleotides, the CDR3 is TGCAGTGCTATTCACGGGACTGGAAACACCATATATTTT. It yields the protein CSAIHGTGNTIYF.